One sample yielded the 2 T cell receptor beta chains listed below, sequenced in a study of OX40 agonist ivuxolimab in advanced cancers. TCRdb keeps only in-frame clones here, not all; method: immunoSEQ multiplex PCR. The sample has tens of thousands of clones, 92% seen once. This specimen consisted of CD4+ or CD8+ T cells sorted from blood, obtained in a trial of the OX40 agonist ivuxolimab. These receptors were obtained from an adult with an advanced solid tumor such as melanoma, head and neck, liver or kidney cancer.

This clone was seen a handful of times. The chain has TRBV7-9 and TRBJ1-5, with a possible D match to TRBD1 (5 bases). The CDR3 runs 13 residues. V shed 3 bases and J shed 7 bases, with 10 bases lying between them. CDR1 and CDR2 (germline): SEHNR, FQNEAQ (reference sequence). The CDR3 nucleotides read TGTGCCAGCAGCTTGGGGGGGGGACAGCCCCAGCATTTT. This codes for CASSLGGGQPQHF. The whole variable domain, filled in from reference TRBV7-9 and TRBJ1-5, reads DTGVSQNPRHKITKRGQNVTFRCDPISEHNRLYWYRQTLGQGPEFLTYFQNEAQLEKSRLLSDRFSAERPKGSFSTLEIQRTEQGDSAMYLCASSLGGGQPQHFGDGTRLSIL.

The chain joins TRBV7-9 to TRBJ1-4; no clear D. Germline values: CDR1 SEHNR, CDR2 FQNEAQ (reference sequence). With 5 bases removed from V and 4 bases from J, the gap between germline ends came to 11 bases. This CDR3 spans 14 amino acids. The CDR3 DNA reads as TGTGCCAGCAGCCCCCCCGACCTTAATGAAAAACTGTTTTTT. Encoded protein: CASSPPDLNEKLFF.